This TCR beta chain was found in a study of blood T cell repertoires in COVID-19. At the level of the study: Acute-phase and convalescent COVID-19 samples originated in the United States, Italy and Spain. Nucleic acid was either cDNA or gDNA, and it came from T cells, B-cell-depleted T cells, or PBMCs.

Libraries were prepared by immunoSEQ multiplex PCR; TCRdb keeps only in-frame clonotypes and omits some of them. The data show 95,000 to 150,000 clones, around 85% seen once. The CDR3 is made up of 16 amino acids. With 0 bases removed from V and 8 bases from J, the gap between germline ends came to 19 bases. Looked up from germline, CDR1 is SGHVS and CDR2 is FNYEAQ. The V and J genes are TRBV7-6 and TRBJ1-2; TRBD1 might be the D (6 bases). Sequenced sample: peripheral blood. The receptor comes from a woman over 75 with COVID-19, enrolled during active disease. CDR3 amino acids: CASSLADAQTGVGYTF. DNA for the CDR3: TGTGCCAGCAGCTTAGCGGATGCTCAGACAGGAGTAGGCTACACCTTC.